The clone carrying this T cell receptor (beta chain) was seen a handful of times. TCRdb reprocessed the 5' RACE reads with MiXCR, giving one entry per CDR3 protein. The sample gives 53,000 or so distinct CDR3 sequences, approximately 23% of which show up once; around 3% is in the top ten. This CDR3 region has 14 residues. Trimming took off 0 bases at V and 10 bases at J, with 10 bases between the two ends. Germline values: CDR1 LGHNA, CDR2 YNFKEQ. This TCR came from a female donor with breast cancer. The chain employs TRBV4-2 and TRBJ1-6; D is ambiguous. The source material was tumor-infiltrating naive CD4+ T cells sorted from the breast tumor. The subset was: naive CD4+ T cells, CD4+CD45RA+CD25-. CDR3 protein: CASSQESRQSPLHF. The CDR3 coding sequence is TGTGCCAGCAGCCAAGAAAGTAGGCAATCACCCCTCCACTTT.